This T cell receptor (beta chain) is drawn from a study of CXCR3-negative and CXCR3-positive naive CD8 T cells. Study outcomes and limitations: From TRB CDR3 properties, TCR strength was inferred; surface CD5 did not differ between naive subsets. Comparably high diversity was seen in both naive subsets, and much lower diversity in memory CD8+ cells.

A note on this clonotype: Antigen unknown.

All TRB cDNA libraries came from 5' RACE performed with UMI labels. TCRdb reprocessed the 5' RACE reads, with one entry per CDR3 protein and no DNA. The sample table includes 100,000 or so distinct CDR3 sequences. Sorting yielded triplicates of approximately 300,000 cells for each CD8+ T cell subset. The germline gives CDR1 MRHNA, CDR2 SNTAGT. The CDR3 is made up of 21 amino acids. This sequence was found in a human donor in good health. Some clones in this sample may be carry-over from other donors' samples. Input material: naive CXCR3- CD8+ T cells from blood. Subset given: CD45RO-CCR7+CD27+CD95- naive CD8+ T cells lacking CXCR3 (TNR3-). The rearrangement uses TRBV6-4 and TRBJ2-3; TCRdb's D call of TRBD1 is untestable without DNA. CDR3 sequence reads: CASSDSIMGQGAHLVTDTQYF.